This TCR beta chain was found in a study of T cells in Graves' hyperthyroidism and ophthalmopathy. Overall study findings and caveats: Most thyroid clonotypes that were expanded above 0.001 also turned up in blood.

This clonotype has at least ten counts. The antigen remains unidentified. Patients with uncontrolled infections, other autoimmune diseases, pregnancy or lactation were excluded. Germline V gene sequence: CDR1 DFQATT, CDR2 SNEGSKA (reference sequence). The V gene lost 0 bases and the J gene lost 0 bases, with 12 bases spanning the gap. The CDR3 consists of 16 residues. Amplified TCR beta CDR3 regions came from RNA transcripts. RT-PCR in the first round (using the HTBI primer set) targeted the TCR CDR3. MiXCR, applied by TCRdb to the multiplex PCR reads, yields one record per CDR3 protein. Of about 530,000 distinct CDR3 sequences listed, about 15% are singletons.

The sample consisted of blood. V is TRBV20-1 and J is TRBJ1-5; D is ambiguous. This TCR was recovered from a woman aged 18-29 years with Graves' ophthalmopathy. Here the CDR3 reads CSARDPLRFSNQPQHF. CDR3 bases: TGCAGTGCTAGAGATCCTCTCCGGTTTAGCAATCAGCCCCAGCATTTT.